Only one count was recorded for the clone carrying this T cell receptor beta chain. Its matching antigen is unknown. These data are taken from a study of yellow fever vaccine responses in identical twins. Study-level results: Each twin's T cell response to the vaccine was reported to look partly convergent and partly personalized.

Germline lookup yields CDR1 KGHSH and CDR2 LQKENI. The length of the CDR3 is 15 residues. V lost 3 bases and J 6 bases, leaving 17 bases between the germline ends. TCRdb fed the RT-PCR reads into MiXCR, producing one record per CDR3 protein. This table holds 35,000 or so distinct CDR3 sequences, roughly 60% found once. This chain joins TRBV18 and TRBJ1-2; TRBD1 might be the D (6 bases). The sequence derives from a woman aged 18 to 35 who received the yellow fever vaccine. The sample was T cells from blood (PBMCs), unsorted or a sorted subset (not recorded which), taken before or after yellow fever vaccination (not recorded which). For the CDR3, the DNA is TGTGCCAGCTCACCTTGGGGGGCAGAAGTGGATGGCTACACCTTC. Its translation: CASSPWGAEVDGYTF.